A selection of T cell receptor beta chains follows, all from one sample in a study of shared clonotypes between healthy human individuals. TCRdb keeps only in-frame clones here, not all; method: immunoSEQ multiplex PCR. The table shows 450,000 to 500,000 clones, with 60% to 80% occurring only once. The sample consisted of PBMCs. The receptors were sampled from a woman in her forties in good health. Some clones in this sample may be carry-over from other donors' samples. Each CDR3 is given with its conserved first and last residue. The order of the fields is J gene, clone size, V gene, D gene, CDR3 DNA, CDR3 protein. A D gene is named only where the DNA matches it firmly. Rows may omit the clone size; those that give it use once, few, many or a size class.

TRBJ2-1	-	TRBV7-7	TRBD2	TGTGCTAGCAGCCCCACCCTAGCGGGAGGGGTGGATGAGCAGTTCTTC	CASSPTLAGGVDEQFF
TRBJ2-3	once	TRBV4-1	-	TGCGCCAGCAGCCAAGTCGCTGCCCCAGATACGCAGTATTTT	CASSQVAAPDTQYF
TRBJ2-1	few	TRBV28	TRBD2	TGTGCCAGCAGTTTCTCGGCTAGCGGGAGACGTAACTATGAGCAGTTCTTC	CASSFSASGRRNYEQFF
TRBJ2-5	-	TRBV5-6	-	TGTGCCAGCAGCTTGTGGGGGAAGGAGACCCAGTACTTC	CASSLWGKETQYF
TRBJ1-1	-	TRBV28	-	TGTGCCAGCATAGGGTACGGCACTGAAGCTTTCTTT	CASIGYGTEAFF
TRBJ2-1	-	TRBV6-1	-	TGTGCCAGCCTAGGGGGTTGGGGCTCCTACAATGAGCAGTTCTTC	CASLGGWGSYNEQFF
TRBJ1-2	-	TRBV6-1	TRBD1	TGTGCCAGCAGCCGGGACAGGGAAGCTAACTATGGCTACACCTTC	CASSRDREANYGYTF
TRBJ2-7	-	TRBV27	TRBD2	TGTGCCAGCACCCCAGGTTGGCTGGCGGGAGCAGTCCCCTACGAGCAGTACTTC	CASTPGWLAGAVPYEQYF
TRBJ2-7	many	TRBV28	TRBD1	TGTGCCAGCAGTGGGGGACAGTTCTACGAGCAGTACTTC	CASSGGQFYEQYF
TRBJ1-1	few	TRBV6-6	-	TGTGCCAGCAGTTACTCCCCGTCGGGTGAAGCTTTCTTT	CASSYSPSGEAFF
TRBJ2-7	-	TRBV7-2	TRBD2	TGTGCCAGCAGCCAGGTCGGGACTAGCGGCTACGAGCAGTACTTC	CASSQVGTSGYEQYF
TRBJ2-3	-	TRBV18	-	TGTGCCAGCTCACAGGCAACGGGTGCAGATACGCAGTATTTT	CASSQATGADTQYF
TRBJ1-2	-	TRBV4-3	TRBD1	TGCGCCAGCAGCCAAGGGACAGGGATGAACTATGGCTACACCTTC	CASSQGTGMNYGYTF
TRBJ1-5	once	TRBV6-1	-	TGTGCCAGCCGGGGACAAGGGGATAATCAGCCCCAGCATTTT	CASRGQGDNQPQHF
TRBJ2-7	-	TRBV4-1	-	TGCGCCAGCAACCAACCAGGCGGCGGGCAGTACTTC	CASNQPGGGQYF
TRBJ2-3	once	TRBV5-1	-	TGCGCCACCCGACAGGAACAAAGGGATACGCAGTATTTT	CATRQEQRDTQYF
TRBJ2-4	once	TRBV7-2	TRBD1	TGTGCCAGCAGCTTTGCCCCAAGACAGGGATACAAAAACATTCAGTACTTC	CASSFAPRQGYKNIQYF
TRBJ2-3	once	TRBV10-3	-	TGTGCCATCAGTGTGGCGGCTAGGGATACGCAGTATTTT	CAISVAARDTQYF
TRBJ2-1	-	TRBV18	TRBD2	TGTGCCAGCTCGCTACTAAGCGGGAGTATTGGATACACTAATGAGCAGTTCTTC	CASSLLSGSIGYTNEQFF
TRBJ1-1	-	TRBV11-3	TRBD1	TGTGCCAGCAGCGCTGCCCGGACAGGGAACACTGAAGCTTTCTTT	CASSAARTGNTEAFF
TRBJ2-3	-	TRBV29-1	-	TGCAGCGTTGAGGTAGCAGGGGCAGATACGCAGTATTTT	CSVEVAGADTQYF
TRBJ1-5	-	TRBV30	-	TGTGCCTGGAGTGTTAAGACAGCCGGTCAGCCCCAGCATTTT	CAWSVKTAGQPQHF
TRBJ1-2	-	TRBV7-2	-	TGTGCCAGCAGCTTAGTTGGCCAGACAACACCCTATGGCTACACCTTC	CASSLVGQTTPYGYTF
TRBJ1-3	-	TRBV7-2	-	TGTGCCAGCGGAGGTTTCTCTGGAAACACCATATATTTT	CASGGFSGNTIYF
TRBJ2-2	-	TRBV7-3	TRBD2	TGTGCCAGCAGCCAGACTAGCGGGAGGGCCACCGGGGAGCTGTTTTTT	CASSQTSGRATGELFF
TRBJ2-1	-	TRBV15	-	TGTGCCACCAGCAGAGATTTGAGTCGTAGCAATGAGCAGTTCTTC	CATSRDLSRSNEQFF
TRBJ1-4	-	TRBV4-1	TRBD1	TGCGCCAGCAGCCAGGAGGCGGGGACAGGGTCCGAAAAACTGTTTTTT	CASSQEAGTGSEKLFF